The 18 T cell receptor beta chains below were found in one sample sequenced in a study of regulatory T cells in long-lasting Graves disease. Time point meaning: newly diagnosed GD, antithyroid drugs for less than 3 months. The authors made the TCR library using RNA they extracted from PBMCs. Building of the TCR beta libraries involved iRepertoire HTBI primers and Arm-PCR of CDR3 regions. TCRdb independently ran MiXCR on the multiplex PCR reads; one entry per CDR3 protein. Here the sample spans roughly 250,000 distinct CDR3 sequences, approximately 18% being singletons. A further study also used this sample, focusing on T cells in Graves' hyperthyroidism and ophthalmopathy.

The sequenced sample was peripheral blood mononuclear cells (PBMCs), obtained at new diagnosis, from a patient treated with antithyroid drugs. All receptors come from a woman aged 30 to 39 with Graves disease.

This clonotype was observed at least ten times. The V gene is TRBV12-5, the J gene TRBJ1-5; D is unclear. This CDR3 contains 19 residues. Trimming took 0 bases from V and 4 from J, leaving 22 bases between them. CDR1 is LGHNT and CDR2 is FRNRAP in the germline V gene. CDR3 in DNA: TGTGCTAGTGGTTTGGTATTAAGAGGAGTCGGCGTGATGAATCAGCCCCAGCATTTT. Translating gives CASGLVLRGVGVMNQPQHF.

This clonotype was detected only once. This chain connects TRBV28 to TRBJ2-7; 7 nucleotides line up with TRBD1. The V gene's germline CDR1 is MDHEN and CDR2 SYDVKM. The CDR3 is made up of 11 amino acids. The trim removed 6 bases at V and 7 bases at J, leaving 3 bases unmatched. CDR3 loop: CASRATGEQYF. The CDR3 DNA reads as TGTGCCAGCAGAGCGACAGGGGAGCAGTACTTC.

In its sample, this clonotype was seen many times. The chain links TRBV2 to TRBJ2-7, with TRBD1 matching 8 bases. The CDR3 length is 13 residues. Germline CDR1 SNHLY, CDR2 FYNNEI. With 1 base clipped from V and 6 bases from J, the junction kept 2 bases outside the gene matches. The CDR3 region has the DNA TGTGCCAGCAGTGAAGGGACAGGGACCGAGCAGTACTTC. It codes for CASSEGTGTEQYF.

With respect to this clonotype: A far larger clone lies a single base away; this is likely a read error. The CDR3 DNA is TGTGCCGGCAGTGAGACGGAGGCAACCTACGAGCAGTACTTC. It specifies CAGSETEATYEQYF. The V gene is TRBV12-3 or TRBV12-4, the J gene TRBJ2-7, with TRBD2 as a possible D gene (5 bases). This CDR3 comprises 14 residues.

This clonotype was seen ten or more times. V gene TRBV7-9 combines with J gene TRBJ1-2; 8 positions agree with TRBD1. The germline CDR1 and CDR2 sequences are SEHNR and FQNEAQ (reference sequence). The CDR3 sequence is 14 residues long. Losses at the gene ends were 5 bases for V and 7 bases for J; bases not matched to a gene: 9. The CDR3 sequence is CASSPQPDRAGYTF. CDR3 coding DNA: TGTGCCAGCAGCCCTCAGCCGGACAGGGCTGGCTACACCTTC.

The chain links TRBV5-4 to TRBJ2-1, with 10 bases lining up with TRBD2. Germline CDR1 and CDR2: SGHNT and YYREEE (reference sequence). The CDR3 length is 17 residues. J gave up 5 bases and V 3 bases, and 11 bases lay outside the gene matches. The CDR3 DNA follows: TGTGCCAGCAGCTCGGGGGGTCTAGCGGGGGTTAACAATGAGCAGTTCTTC. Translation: CASSSGGLAGVNNEQFF.

In DNA, the CDR3 is TGTGCCAGCAGTTACTCGATGGTCGTCTCTTACGAGCAGTACTTC. Its protein product is CASSYSMVVSYEQYF. The rearrangement uses TRBV6-2 or TRBV6-3 and TRBJ2-7; D is undetermined. The CDR3 has 15 amino acids. V was pared by 0 bases and J by 4 bases, with 13 bases between. Germline assignment: CDR1 MNHEY and CDR2 SVGEGT.

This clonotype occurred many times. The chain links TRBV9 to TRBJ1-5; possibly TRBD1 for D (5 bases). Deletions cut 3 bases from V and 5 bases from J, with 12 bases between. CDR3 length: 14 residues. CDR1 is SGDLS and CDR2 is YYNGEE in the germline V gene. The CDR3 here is CASSADGTHQPQHF. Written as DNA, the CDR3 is TGTGCCAGCAGCGCAGACGGGACCCATCAGCCCCAGCATTTT.

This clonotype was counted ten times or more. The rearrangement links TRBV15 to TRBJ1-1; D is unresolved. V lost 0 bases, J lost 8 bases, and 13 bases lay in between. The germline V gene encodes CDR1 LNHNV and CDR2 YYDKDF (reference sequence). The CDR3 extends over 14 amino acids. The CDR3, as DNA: TGTGCCACCAGCAGAGATCCAAGCGGACCGGAAGCTTTCTTT. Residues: CATSRDPSGPEAFF. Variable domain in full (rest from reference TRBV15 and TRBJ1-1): DAMVIQNPRYQVTQFGKPVTLSCSQTLNHNVMYWYQQKSSQAPKLLFHYYDKDFNNEADTPDNFQSRRPNTSFCFLDIRSPGLGDTAMYLCATSRDPSGPEAFFGQGTRLTVV.

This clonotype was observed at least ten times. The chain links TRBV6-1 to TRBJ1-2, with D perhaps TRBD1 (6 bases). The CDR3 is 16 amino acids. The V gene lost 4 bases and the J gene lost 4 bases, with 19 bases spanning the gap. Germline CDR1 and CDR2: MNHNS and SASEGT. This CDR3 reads CASSGVGGAFFYGYTF. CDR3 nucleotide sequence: TGTGCCAGCAGTGGGGTGGGGGGCGCGTTCTTCTATGGCTACACCTTC.

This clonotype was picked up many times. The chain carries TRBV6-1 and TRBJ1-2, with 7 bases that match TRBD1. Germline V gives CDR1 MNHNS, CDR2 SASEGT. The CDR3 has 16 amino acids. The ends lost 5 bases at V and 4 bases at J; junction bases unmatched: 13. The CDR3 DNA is TGTGCCAGCAGTCGTACCGGGACAGCCCTTAGCTATGGCTACACCTTC. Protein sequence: CASSRTGTALSYGYTF.

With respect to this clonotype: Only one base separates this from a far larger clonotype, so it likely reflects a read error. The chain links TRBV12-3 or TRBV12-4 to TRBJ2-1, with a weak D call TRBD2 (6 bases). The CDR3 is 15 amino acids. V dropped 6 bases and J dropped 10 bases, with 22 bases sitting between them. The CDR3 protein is CASSLGGRRSYEQFF. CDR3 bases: TGTGCCAGCAGCCTTGGGGGGAGACGCTCCTACGAGCAGTTCTTC.

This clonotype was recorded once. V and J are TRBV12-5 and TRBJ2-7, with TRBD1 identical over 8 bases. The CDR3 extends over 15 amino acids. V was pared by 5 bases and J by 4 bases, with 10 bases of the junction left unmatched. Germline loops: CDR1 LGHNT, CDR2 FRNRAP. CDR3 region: CASGPGPDRVYEQYF. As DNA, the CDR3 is TGTGCTAGTGGTCCAGGGCCGGACAGGGTGTACGAGCAGTACTTC. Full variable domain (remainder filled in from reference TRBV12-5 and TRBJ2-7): DARVTQTPRHKVTEMGQEVTMRCQPILGHNTVFWYRQTMMQGLELLAYFRNRAPLDDSGMPKDRFSAEMPDATLATLKIQPSEPRDSAVYFCASGPGPDRVYEQYFGPGTRLTVT.

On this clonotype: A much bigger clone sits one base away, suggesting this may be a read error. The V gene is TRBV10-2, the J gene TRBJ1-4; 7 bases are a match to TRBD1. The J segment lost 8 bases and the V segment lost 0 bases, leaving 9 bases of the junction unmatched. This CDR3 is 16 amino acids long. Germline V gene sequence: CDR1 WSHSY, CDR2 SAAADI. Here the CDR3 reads CASSESAGTVAEKLFF. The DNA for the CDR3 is TGCGCCAGCAGTGAGTCGGCCGGGACAGTTGCGGAAAAACTGTTTTTT.

The CDR3 region has the DNA TGTGCCAGCAGTTTACTGCCCAGACAGATGAACACTGAAGCTTTCTTT. Amino acids: CASSLLPRQMNTEAFF. This sequence joins TRBV28 and TRBJ1-1, with D perhaps matching TRBD1 (5 bases). Trimming left V 2 bases short and J 0 bases short, with 13 bases between. The CDR3 runs 16 residues. CDR1 and CDR2 (germline): MDHEN, SYDVKM.

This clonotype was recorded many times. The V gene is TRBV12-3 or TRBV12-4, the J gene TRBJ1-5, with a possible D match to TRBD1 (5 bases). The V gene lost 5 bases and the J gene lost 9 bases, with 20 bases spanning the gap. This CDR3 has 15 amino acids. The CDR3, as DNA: TGTGCCAGCAGTCCGCCGACGGGGCCCCGGGGGCCCCAGCATTTT. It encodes CASSPPTGPRGPQHF.

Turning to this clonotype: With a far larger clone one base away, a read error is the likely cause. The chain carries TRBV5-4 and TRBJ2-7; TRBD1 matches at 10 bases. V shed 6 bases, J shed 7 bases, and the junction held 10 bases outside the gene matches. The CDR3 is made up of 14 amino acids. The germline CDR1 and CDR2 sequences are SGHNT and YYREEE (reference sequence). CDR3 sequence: CASNPGQGLTEQYF. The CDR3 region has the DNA TGTGCCAGCAACCCGGGACAGGGGTTGACTGAGCAGTACTTC. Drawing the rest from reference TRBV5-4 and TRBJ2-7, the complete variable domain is ETGVTQSPTHLIKTRGQQVTLRCSSQSGHNTVSWYQQALGQGPQFIFQYYREEENGRGNFPPRFSGLQFPNYSSELNVNALELDDSALYLCASNPGQGLTEQYFGPGTRLTVT.

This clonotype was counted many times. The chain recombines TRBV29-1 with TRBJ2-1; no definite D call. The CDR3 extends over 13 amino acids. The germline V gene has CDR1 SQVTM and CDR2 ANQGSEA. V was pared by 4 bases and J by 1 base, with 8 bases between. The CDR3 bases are TGCAGCGTTGCTTCGGTTTCCTACAATGAGCAGTTCTTC. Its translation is CSVASVSYNEQFF.